The 27 T cell receptor beta chains listed next were all sequenced from one sample in a study of cytomegalovirus exposure and HLA in healthy donors. The PCR ran on 60 Vbeta and 13 Jbeta primers. Here immunoSEQ multiplex PCR was the method, and the copy in TCRdb shows in-frame clones only, minus some. The sample consists of almost 200,000 clones, roughly 85% of them appearing once. Input material: PBMCs. Every receptor here comes from a woman in her twenties or thirties in good health and CMV-seropositive.

The chain recombines TRBV7-2 with TRBJ1-1; possibly TRBD1 for D (6 bases). Germline-derived CDR1 and CDR2 are SGHTA and FQGNSA. The length of the CDR3 is 14 residues. Trimming removed 8 bases from V and 0 bases from J, with 13 bases in between. CDR3 DNA: TGTGCCAGCGAGACGGGACACCTGAACACTGAAGCTTTCTTT. This gives the protein CASETGHLNTEAFF.

This chain uses TRBV7-8 with TRBJ1-5; TRBD1 matches 7 bases. The CDR3 totals 15 residues. Per germline, CDR1 SGHVS and CDR2 FQNEAQ. V lost 2 bases, J lost 6 bases, and 7 bases stayed unmatched. The CDR3 coding sequence is TGTGCCAGCAGCTTAACCGGGACAGTGGGTCAGCCCCAGCATTTT. Translating it yields CASSLTGTVGQPQHF.

This chain connects TRBV20-1 to TRBJ1-5; possibly TRBD1 for D (6 bases). V lost 7 bases to trimming and J lost 7 bases, with 11 bases between them. CDR3 length: 11 residues. Germline V CDR1 and CDR2: DFQATT, SNEGSKA (reference sequence). The CDR3 loop reads CSVGGEQPQHF. In DNA, the CDR3 is TGCAGTGTAGGGGGGGAACAGCCCCAGCATTTT.

The chain carries TRBV4-1 and TRBJ2-3; 10 bases map to TRBD2. Unmatched junction bases numbered 6, after V lost 0 bases and J lost 3 bases. Per the germline V gene, CDR1 is MGHRA and CDR2 is YSYEKL. This CDR3 is built from 17 residues. The CDR3 spells CASSQEGSSGSTDTQYF. CDR3 sequence (DNA): TGCGCCAGCAGCCAAGAGGGGTCTAGCGGGAGTACAGATACGCAGTATTTT.

A single count supports this clone. J is TRBJ1-2 and V is TRBV6-6; unclear D gene. This CDR3 has 12 amino acids. Per the germline V gene, CDR1 is MNHNY and CDR2 is SVGAGI (reference sequence). The germline V and J ends were trimmed by 0 bases and 6 bases, with 5 bases remaining between them. CDR3 protein: CASSYSPDGYTF. In DNA, the CDR3 is TGTGCCAGCAGTTACTCTCCCGATGGCTACACCTTC.

The V and J genes are TRBV7-8 and TRBJ2-2, with 8 bases matching TRBD2. The ends lost 1 base at V and 6 bases at J; junction bases unmatched: 7. The CDR3 length is 16 residues. Germline assignment: CDR1 SGHVS and CDR2 FQNEAQ. DNA of the CDR3: TGTGCCAGCAGCTTAGTCGGCGGGAGGTTTTCCGGGGAGCTGTTTTTT. Translating gives CASSLVGGRFSGELFF.

This sequence joins TRBV6-5 and TRBJ2-5, with D unresolved. The germline CDR1 and CDR2 sequences are MNHEY and SVGAGI. The CDR3 has 12 residues. V was trimmed by 8 bases and J by 4 bases, leaving 11 bases between them. The CDR3 region is CASSPGGETQYF. The CDR3 coding sequence is TGTGCCAGCTCTCCCGGCGGAGAGACCCAGTACTTC.

V gene TRBV7-2 combines with J gene TRBJ2-7; 9 bases are shared with TRBD2. CDR1 and CDR2 (germline): SGHTA, FQGNSA. The CDR3 consists of 15 residues. Losses at the gene ends were 7 bases for V and 6 bases for J; bases not matched to a gene: 13. This CDR3 reads CASTRPGLASLEQYF. As DNA, the CDR3 is TGTGCCAGCACGAGACCGGGACTAGCATCCCTCGAGCAGTACTTC.

This clone was counted only a few times. This sequence joins TRBV20-1 and TRBJ2-5; D is undetermined. CDR3 length: 11 residues. Trimming shortened V by 3 bases and J by 5 bases, and 7 bases separated the two germline ends. Germline V gene sequence: CDR1 DFQATT, CDR2 SNEGSKA (reference sequence). CDR3: CSARAVETQYF. The CDR3 DNA follows: TGCAGTGCTAGGGCGGTGGAGACCCAGTACTTC.

J is TRBJ2-7 and V is TRBV18, with D possibly being TRBD1 (6 bases). Between the trimmed V and J ends, which lost 6 bases and 4 bases, there was a span of 19 bases. Germline V lookup: CDR1 KGHSH, CDR2 LQKENI. This CDR3 spans 15 amino acids. CDR3 nucleotides: TGTGCCAGCTCGCCAATACAGGGAACCTCTTACGAGCAGTACTTC. It yields the protein CASSPIQGTSYEQYF.

This clone appeared once. This chain connects TRBV2 to TRBJ2-3; the match to TRBD2 covers 9 bases. The CDR3 is 15 residues long. V shed 5 bases, J shed 4 bases, and the junction held 7 bases outside the gene matches. Germline CDR1 SNHLY, CDR2 FYNNEI. CDR3 sequence (DNA): TGTGCCAGCAGTCCTAGCGGGATGGGGGCAGATACGCAGTATTTT. Translating it yields CASSPSGMGADTQYF.

The chain carries TRBV5-1 and TRBJ2-7; 7 bases are a match to TRBD1. J lost 4 bases, V lost 5 bases, and 3 bases had no gene match. Looked up from germline, CDR1 is SGHRS and CDR2 is YFSETQ. This CDR3 has 12 amino acids. This chain's CDR3 is CASRWDSYEQYF. The CDR3 DNA reads as TGCGCCAGCAGGTGGGACAGTTACGAGCAGTACTTC. Filled out from reference TRBV5-1 and TRBJ2-7, the complete variable domain reads KAGVTQTPRYLIKTRGQQVTLSCSPISGHRSVSWYQQTPGQGLQFLFEYFSETQRNKGNFPGRFSGRQFSNSRSEMNVSTLELGDSALYLCASRWDSYEQYFGPGTRLTVT.

The chain combines TRBV30 with TRBJ2-7; D is undetermined. Trimming pared 5 bases from V and 3 bases from J, leaving 8 bases between. CDR1 GTSNPN and CDR2 SVGIG come from the germline V gene (reference sequence). The length of the CDR3 is 11 residues. In DNA, the CDR3 is TGTGCCTGGGGCGGTATCTACGAGCAGTACTTC. It encodes CAWGGIYEQYF.

This chain connects TRBV4-3 to TRBJ2-1; maybe TRBD2 (5 bases). In germline, CDR1 is LGHNA, CDR2 YSLEER. This CDR3 is built from 15 residues. The V end lost 3 bases, the J end lost 0 bases, and 9 bases lay between the germline ends. The CDR3 coding sequence is TGCGCCAGCAGCCAGGGGAGACTCTCCTACAATGAGCAGTTCTTC. It yields the protein CASSQGRLSYNEQFF.

The gene calls are TRBV7-6 and TRBJ2-1; 9 bases are shared with TRBD1. The length of the CDR3 is 16 residues. With V trimmed by 2 bases and J by 6 bases, 8 bases remained unmatched. Germline V lookup: CDR1 SGHVS, CDR2 FNYEAQ. CDR3 protein: CASSLPAGTGTNEQFF. CDR3 DNA sequence: TGTGCCAGCAGCTTACCTGCCGGGACAGGGACCAATGAGCAGTTCTTC.

This sequence joins TRBV9 and TRBJ2-3; perhaps TRBD1 as D (6 bases). V dropped 2 bases and J dropped 4 bases, with 8 bases sitting between them. The CDR3 has 13 residues. Germline CDR1 is SGDLS and CDR2 is YYNGEE. In DNA, the CDR3 is TGTGCCAGCAGCGTGGCAGGGGCAGATACGCAGTATTTT. Its translation is CASSVAGADTQYF.

This clone was detected a few times. The chain employs TRBV10-3 and TRBJ2-7; tentatively, D is TRBD1 (6 bases). Germline CDR1 and CDR2: ENHRY and SYGVKD. The ends were cut back, 3 bases at V and 2 bases at J, with 8 bases in the middle. CDR3 length: 13 residues. CDR3 nucleotides: TGTGCCATCAGTGATGCAGGGGCCTACGAGCAGTACTTC. It yields the protein CAISDAGAYEQYF.

The J gene is TRBJ2-4, the V gene TRBV4-2; 7 bases line up with TRBD1. V lost 1 base, J lost 6 bases, and 6 bases stayed unmatched. CDR1 is LGHNA and CDR2 is YNFKEQ in the germline V gene. CDR3 size: 15 residues. The CDR3, as DNA: TGTGCCAGCAGCCAAGTCAGGGGGACGCTAAACATTCAGTACTTC. This encodes CASSQVRGTLNIQYF.

The chain carries TRBV2 and TRBJ2-1, with 9 bases matching TRBD2. The CDR3 totals 16 residues. Looked up from germline, CDR1 is SNHLY and CDR2 is FYNNEI. The junction had 8 bases not matched to a gene; V was cut back by 4 bases and J by 4 bases. CDR3 sequence: CASSGEGLAAYNEQFF. The CDR3 nucleotides are TGTGCCAGCAGTGGAGAGGGACTAGCAGCTTACAATGAGCAGTTCTTC.

This clone was observed a handful of times. CDR3 in amino acids: CASSLNMIQETQYF. CDR3 in DNA: TGTGCCAGCAGCCTAAACATGATCCAAGAGACCCAGTACTTC. This chain uses TRBV4-2 with TRBJ2-5; D is undetermined. The V and J ends lost 4 bases and 1 base respectively, with 10 bases between them. CDR1 and CDR2 from the germline V gene are LGHNA and YNFKEQ. This CDR3 is built from 14 residues.

The chain is built from TRBV5-1 and TRBJ2-2; D is ambiguous. There are 12 residues in the CDR3. CDR1 SGHRS and CDR2 YFSETQ come from the germline V gene. V was pared by 4 bases and J by 5 bases, with 6 bases between. The DNA for the CDR3 is TGCGCCAGCAGCAAATCGACCGGGGAGCTGTTTTTT. Translating it yields CASSKSTGELFF. Drawing the rest from reference TRBV5-1 and TRBJ2-2, the complete variable domain is KAGVTQTPRYLIKTRGQQVTLSCSPISGHRSVSWYQQTPGQGLQFLFEYFSETQRNKGNFPGRFSGRQFSNSRSEMNVSTLELGDSALYLCASSKSTGELFFGEGSRLTVL.

This clone was seen a handful of times. The chain has TRBV6-1 and TRBJ1-1; D gene ambiguous. V gave up 5 bases and J gave up 1 base, with 11 bases separating them. Germline lookup yields CDR1 MNHNS and CDR2 SASEGT. The CDR3 loop spans 14 amino acids. CDR3 protein: CASSMVVSNTEAFF. The CDR3 coding sequence is TGTGCCAGCAGTATGGTAGTGTCGAACACTGAAGCTTTCTTT.

This chain connects TRBV6-5 to TRBJ2-7, with 7 bases aligning to TRBD1. CDR1 and CDR2 from the germline V gene are MNHEY and SVGAGI. The trim removed 3 bases at V and 4 bases at J, leaving 6 bases unmatched. CDR3 length equals 14 residues. In DNA form, the CDR3 reads TGTGCCAGCAGTTATTGGGGACAGAGATACGAGCAGTACTTC. Translated: CASSYWGQRYEQYF.

The CDR3 nucleotides read TGCGCCAGCAGCCGACAGGGAACTAATGAAAAACTGTTTTTT. Translating gives CASSRQGTNEKLFF. V gene TRBV5-1 combines with J gene TRBJ1-4; 7 bases are a match to TRBD1. The junction had 1 base not matched to a gene; V was cut back by 4 bases and J by 1 base. CDR1 and CDR2 from the germline V gene are SGHRS and YFSETQ. This CDR3 spans 14 amino acids.

V is TRBV5-1 and J is TRBJ1-4, with D unclear. The germline V gene has CDR1 SGHRS and CDR2 YFSETQ. With 5 bases removed from V and 2 bases from J, the gap between germline ends came to 10 bases. The CDR3 has 14 amino acids. CDR3 region: CASRPSDTNEKLFF. In DNA, the CDR3 is TGCGCCAGCAGGCCTAGTGACACTAATGAAAAACTGTTTTTT.

Only a few counts were recorded for this clone. The DNA for the CDR3 is TGTGCCAGCAGCGTAGGTGGCGGGGGGGATTGGAATGAGCAGTTCTTC. It yields the protein CASSVGGGGDWNEQFF. V usage is TRBV9 and J usage is TRBJ2-1; 9 bases align to TRBD2. V was clipped by 0 bases and J by 7 bases; unmatched bases: 8. The CDR3 totals 16 residues. Per the germline V gene, CDR1 is SGDLS and CDR2 is YYNGEE.

V is TRBV7-8 and J is TRBJ1-5; 12 bases align to TRBD1. The ends lost 0 bases at V and 2 bases at J; junction bases unmatched: 5. The germline V gene has CDR1 SGHVS and CDR2 FQNEAQ. The CDR3 has 18 residues. The DNA of the CDR3 is TGTGCCAGCAGCTTAGCGGGGACAGGGGGCATAGGCAATCAGCCCCAGCATTTT. It translates to CASSLAGTGGIGNQPQHF.